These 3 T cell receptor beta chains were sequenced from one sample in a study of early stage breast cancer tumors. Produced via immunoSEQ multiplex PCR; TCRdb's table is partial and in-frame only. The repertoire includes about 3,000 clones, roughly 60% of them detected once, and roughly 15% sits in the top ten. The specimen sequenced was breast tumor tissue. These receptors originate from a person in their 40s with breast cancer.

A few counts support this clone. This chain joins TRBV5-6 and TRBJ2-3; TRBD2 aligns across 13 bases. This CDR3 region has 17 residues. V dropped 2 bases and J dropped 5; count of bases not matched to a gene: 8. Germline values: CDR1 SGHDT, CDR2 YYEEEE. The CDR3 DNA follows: TGTGCCAGCAGCTTTGGAGGACTAGCGGGAGTAGTAGATACGCAGTATTTT. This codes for CASSFGGLAGVVDTQYF.

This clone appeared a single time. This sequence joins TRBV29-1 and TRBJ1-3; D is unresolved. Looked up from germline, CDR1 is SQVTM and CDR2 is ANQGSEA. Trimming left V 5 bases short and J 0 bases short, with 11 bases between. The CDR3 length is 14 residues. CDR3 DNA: TGCAGCGTTCAAAAGGCCCACTCTGGAAACACCATATATTTT. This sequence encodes CSVQKAHSGNTIYF. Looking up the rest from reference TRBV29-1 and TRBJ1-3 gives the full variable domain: SAVISQKPSRDICQRGTSLTIQCQVDSQVTMMFWYRQQPGQSLTLIATANQGSEATYESGFVIDKFPISRPNLTFSTLTVSNMSPEDSSIYLCSVQKAHSGNTIYFGEGSWLTVV.

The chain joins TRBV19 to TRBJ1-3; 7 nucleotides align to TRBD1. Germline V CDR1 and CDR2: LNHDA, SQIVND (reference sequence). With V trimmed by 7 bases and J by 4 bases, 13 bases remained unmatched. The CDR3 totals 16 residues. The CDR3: CASTRGARGTGNTIYF. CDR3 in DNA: TGTGCCAGTACCAGGGGGGCCCGAGGGACCGGAAACACCATATATTTT. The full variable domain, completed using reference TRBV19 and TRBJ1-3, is DGGITQSPKYLFRKEGQNVTLSCEQNLNHDAMYWYRQDPGQGLRLIYYSQIVNDFQKGDIAEGYSVSREKKESFPLTVTSAQKNPTAFYLCASTRGARGTGNTIYFGEGSWLTVV.